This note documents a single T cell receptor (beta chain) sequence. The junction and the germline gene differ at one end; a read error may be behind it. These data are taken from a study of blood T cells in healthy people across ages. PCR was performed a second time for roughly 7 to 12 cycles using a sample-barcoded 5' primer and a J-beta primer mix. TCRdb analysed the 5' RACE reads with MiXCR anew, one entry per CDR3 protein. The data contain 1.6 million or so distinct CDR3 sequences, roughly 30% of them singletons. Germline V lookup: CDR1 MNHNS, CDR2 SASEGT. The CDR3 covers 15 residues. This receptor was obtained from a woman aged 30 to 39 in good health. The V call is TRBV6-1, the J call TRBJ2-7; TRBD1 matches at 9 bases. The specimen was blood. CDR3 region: CASREGGTGTYEQYF. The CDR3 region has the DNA TGTGCCAGCAGGGAAGGTGGGACAGGGACCTACGAGCAGTACTTC.